This paragraph reports one T cell receptor beta chain. This sample is part of a study of blood T cell repertoires in COVID-19. The CDR3 sequence is 14 residues long. J gave up 6 bases and V 8 bases, and 9 bases lay outside the gene matches. Germline V gene data show CDR1 as LNHNV and CDR2 as YYDKDF (reference sequence). Only in-frame clones appear in the TCRdb table, and some are missing; sequencing was by immunoSEQ multiplex PCR. The data show about 200,000 clones, around 85% seen once. This clonotype was sampled from a middle-aged man with acute or convalescent COVID-19. The specimen sequenced was peripheral blood. This chain joins TRBV15 and TRBJ1-2, with 10 nucleotides matching TRBD1. In DNA, the CDR3 is TGTGCCACCGGCCGGGACAGGGGAGCAGATGGCTACACCTTC. This gives the protein CATGRDRGADGYTF.